The 19 T cell receptor beta chains presented below share a single source sample, sequenced in a study of T cells of healthy individuals. TCRdb re-called the 5' RACE reads with MiXCR, one entry per CDR3 protein. The repertoire holds 85,000 to 100,000 distinct CDR3 sequences, with approximately 18% as singletons. The receptors come from a human donor in good health.

This clonotype was detected many times. This chain links TRBV28 with TRBJ1-2; D not certain. V lost 6 bases, J lost 0 bases, and 14 bases lay in between. This CDR3 spans 15 amino acids. Germline assignment: CDR1 MDHEN and CDR2 SYDVKM. The DNA for the CDR3 is TGTGCCAGCAGATTCCAGATTCTAGCTAACTATGGCTACACCTTC. It codes for CASRFQILANYGYTF.

This clonotype was detected ten times or more. The rearrangement joins TRBV7-2 to TRBJ1-1; D gene ambiguous. With 5 bases removed from V and 2 bases from J, the gap between germline ends came to 9 bases. Germline-derived CDR1 and CDR2 are SGHTA and FQGNSA. The CDR3 loop spans 13 amino acids. In DNA, the CDR3 is TGTGCCAGCAGCGCCCACCCAAACACTGAAGCTTTCTTT. It codes for CASSAHPNTEAFF.

This clonotype was picked up many times. The rearrangement links TRBV20-1 to TRBJ1-5; TRBD1 matches 7 bases. V lost 6 bases and J lost 0; bases outside the gene matches: 5. This CDR3 has 14 residues. The germline gives CDR1 DFQATT, CDR2 SNEGSKA (reference sequence). The CDR3 nucleotides read TGCAGTGCCAAGGACAGGTATAGCAATCAGCCCCAGCATTTT. Amino acid sequence: CSAKDRYSNQPQHF.

V is TRBV28 and J is TRBJ1-5, with 10 bases that match TRBD1. The CDR3 runs to 14 residues. From germline, CDR1 is MDHEN and CDR2 SYDVKM. The V and J ends lost 6 bases and 8 bases, in that order; junction bases with no gene match: 7. The CDR3 nucleotides read TGTGCCAGCAGCCCGGGGACAGGGGAGAAGCCCCAGCATTTT. As protein: CASSPGTGEKPQHF.

In this sample, this clonotype turned up a few times. The rearrangement links TRBV2 to TRBJ2-1; TRBD2 matches 11 bases. Germline CDR1 is SNHLY and CDR2 is FYNNEI. Trimming at V came to 2 bases and at J to 7 bases, leaving 7 bases not matched to a gene. The length of the CDR3 is 16 residues. The CDR3 DNA follows: TGTGCCAGCAGTGAACAAAATAGCGGGAGGGGAAATGAGCAGTTCTTC. Encoded protein: CASSEQNSGRGNEQFF.

This rearrangement joins TRBV5-1 to TRBJ1-2; possible D gene TRBD1, 5 bases. V lost 1 base and J lost 4, with 20 bases in between. The CDR3 spans 17 residues. The germline V gene has CDR1 SGHRS and CDR2 YFSETQ. CDR3 sequence: CASSLTHRGRSSYGYTF. In DNA form, the CDR3 reads TGCGCCAGCAGCTTGACCCACCGGGGGAGGTCAAGCTATGGCTACACCTTC. Supplemented by reference TRBV5-1 and TRBJ1-2, the full variable domain reads KAGVTQTPRYLIKTRGQQVTLSCSPISGHRSVSWYQQTPGQGLQFLFEYFSETQRNKGNFPGRFSGRQFSNSRSEMNVSTLELGDSALYLCASSLTHRGRSSYGYTFGSGTRLTVV.

CDR3 amino acids: CASSQSGTSDLYEQYF. CDR3 bases: TGTGCCAGCAGCCAAAGTGGGACTAGCGACCTATACGAGCAGTACTTC. V gene TRBV9 combines with J gene TRBJ2-7; 10 bases are a match to TRBD2. The germline CDR1 and CDR2 sequences are SGDLS and YYNGEE. The V and J ends lost 4 bases and 4 bases, in that order; junction bases with no gene match: 11. The CDR3 loop spans 16 amino acids.

This chain links TRBV7-2 with TRBJ1-1; D gene unclear. Per germline, CDR1 SGHTA and CDR2 FQGNSA. V lost 1 base and J 1 base, leaving 7 bases between the germline ends. This CDR3 is built from 14 residues. Written as DNA, the CDR3 is TGTGCCAGCAGCTTAGTCGCCAGGAACACTGAAGCTTTCTTT. It yields the protein CASSLVARNTEAFF. Drawing the rest from reference TRBV7-2 and TRBJ1-1, the complete variable domain is GAGVSQSPSNKVTEKGKDVELRCDPISGHTALYWYRQSLGQGLEFLIYFQGNSAPDKSGLPSDRFSAERTGGSVSTLTIQRTQQEDSAVYLCASSLVARNTEAFFGQGTRLTVV.

This clonotype was counted a few times. This chain joins TRBV6-2 or TRBV6-3 and TRBJ2-5; D gene ambiguous. CDR1 is MNHEY, CDR2 SVGEGT, per germline. The CDR3 spans 14 residues. V was shortened by 5 bases and J by 5 bases, with 15 bases between the two germline ends. The CDR3 DNA follows: TGTGCCAGCAGTAACCGACGGGCGCATGAGACCCAGTACTTC. The encoded protein is CASSNRRAHETQYF.

This clonotype was seen once. This rearrangement joins TRBV11-2 to TRBJ2-5, with 11 nucleotides matching TRBD2. Germline CDR1 SGHAT, CDR2 FQNNGV. This CDR3 has 14 residues. J was trimmed by 9 bases and V by 4 bases; bases with no gene match: 7. CDR3 coding DNA: TGTGCCAGCAGCTCAACTAGCGGGGGAAGGTCCCAGTACTTC. Its translation: CASSSTSGGRSQYF.

Many counts were recorded for this clonotype. This rearrangement joins TRBV29-1 to TRBJ1-2; TRBD1 aligns across 8 bases. The CDR3 covers 13 residues. V dropped 4 bases and J dropped 7; count of bases not matched to a gene: 8. Germline V gene data show CDR1 as SQVTM and CDR2 as ANQGSEA. The CDR3 nucleotides are TGCAGCGTTGTTCGGACAGGGTCTTCTGGCTACACCTTC. Translated, it gives CSVVRTGSSGYTF.

This clonotype showed up many times. This rearrangement joins TRBV7-9 to TRBJ2-1; TRBD2 is a possible D gene (5 bases). The V end lost 5 bases, the J end lost 8 bases, and 13 bases lay between the germline ends. The CDR3 length is 13 residues. CDR1 and CDR2 (germline): SEHNR, FQNEAQ (reference sequence). The CDR3 here is CASSPPGSYEQFF. The CDR3 DNA reads TGTGCCAGCAGCCCTCCGGGGTCTTATGAGCAGTTCTTC.

This clonotype was detected a few times. This chain joins TRBV25-1 and TRBJ2-3, with D possibly being TRBD1 (5 bases). This CDR3 region has 13 residues. V lost 6 bases to trimming and J lost 2 bases, with 9 bases between them. The germline CDR1 and CDR2 sequences are MGHDK and SYGVNS. CDR3 amino acids: CASRETDTDTQYF. The CDR3 region has the DNA TGTGCCAGCAGGGAGACAGACACAGATACGCAGTATTTT.

This clonotype occurred a few times. The V gene is TRBV4-2, the J gene TRBJ2-3; the D is unclear. The V gene's germline CDR1 is LGHNA and CDR2 YNFKEQ. The CDR3 runs 16 residues. The V gene lost 0 bases and the J gene lost 1 base, with 11 bases spanning the gap. The CDR3 DNA sequence: TGTGCCAGCAGCCAAGACCTCCTCTGGGGCACAGATACGCAGTATTTT. Translated, it gives CASSQDLLWGTDTQYF.

This clonotype was recorded a few times. The chain couples TRBV7-2 to TRBJ1-2; D might be TRBD1 (6 bases). The CDR3 is 14 amino acids. The V and J ends lost 2 bases and 6 bases respectively, with 13 bases between them. CDR1 is SGHTA and CDR2 is FQGNSA in the germline V gene. Written as DNA, the CDR3 is TGTGCCAGCAGCTTAAGGGGGGGCCTGGATGGCTACACCTTC. The encoded protein is CASSLRGGLDGYTF. Full variable domain (outside the CDR3, taken from reference TRBV7-2 and TRBJ1-2): GAGVSQSPSNKVTEKGKDVELRCDPISGHTALYWYRQSLGQGLEFLIYFQGNSAPDKSGLPSDRFSAERTGGSVSTLTIQRTQQEDSAVYLCASSLRGGLDGYTFGSGTRLTVV.

The sample holds many counts of this clonotype. The chain combines TRBV6-5 with TRBJ1-2, with 8 bases fitting TRBD1. Germline loops: CDR1 MNHEY, CDR2 SVGAGI. The CDR3 is 13 amino acids. With 2 bases clipped from V and 6 bases from J, the junction kept 2 bases outside the gene matches. CDR3 nucleotide sequence: TGTGCCAGCAGTTACGGGACAGGAAATGGCTACACCTTC. Residues: CASSYGTGNGYTF.

This clonotype has ten or more counts. The V gene is TRBV9, the J gene TRBJ1-6, with a weak D call TRBD1 (5 bases). Germline loops: CDR1 SGDLS, CDR2 YYNGEE. The CDR3 is 14 amino acids. Trimming took off 4 bases at V and 8 bases at J, with 13 bases between the two ends. CDR3 coding DNA: TGTGCCAGCAGCATCAGGGCAAGGGATTCACCCCTCCACTTT. Its translation is CASSIRARDSPLHF.

Ten or more counts support this clonotype. The V and J genes are TRBV7-2 and TRBJ2-5, with 8 bases fitting TRBD1. V lost 1 base and J lost 5; bases outside the gene matches: 6. The CDR3 totals 15 residues. Germline CDR1 is SGHTA and CDR2 is FQGNSA. Here the CDR3 reads CASSLGGQEWETQYF. CDR3 DNA sequence: TGTGCCAGCAGCTTAGGGGGACAGGAATGGGAGACCCAGTACTTC.

V usage is TRBV5-1 and J usage is TRBJ2-5; no clear D. The CDR3 loop spans 11 amino acids. CDR1 is SGHRS, CDR2 YFSETQ, per germline. Trimming cost V 1 base and J 5 bases, with 3 bases left between them. CDR3 sequence (DNA): TGCGCCAGCAGCTTGTATGAGACCCAGTACTTC. Residues: CASSLYETQYF.